This TCR beta chain is from a study of T cells after yellow fever vaccination. The CDR3 runs 15 residues. V gave up 3 bases and J gave up 2 bases, with 13 bases separating them. Per the germline V gene, CDR1 is SGHRS and CDR2 is YFSETQ. TCRdb fed the 5' RACE reads into MiXCR, producing one record per CDR3 protein. Here the sample spans 400,000 to 450,000 distinct CDR3 sequences, under 20% being singletons. This clonotype was seen only once. The source is a man between 18 and 35 years old who received the YFV17D yellow fever vaccine. Sequences were derived from PBMCs, sampled before the yellow fever booster vaccination. The V gene is TRBV5-1, the J gene TRBJ2-3; D might be TRBD1 (5 bases). This CDR3 is CASSSLGRDTDTQYF. The CDR3 nucleotides are TGCGCCAGCAGCTCCCTCGGCAGGGACACAGATACGCAGTATTTT.